Listed below are T cell receptor beta chains from one sample, sequenced in a study of blood T cell repertoires in COVID-19. TCRdb's copy holds only in-frame clones and misses some; the assay was immunoSEQ multiplex PCR. The table lists roughly 120,000 clones, 84% of them singletons. The specimen was peripheral blood. These receptors came from a woman aged 35 to 49 with acute or convalescent COVID-19. CDR3s include the opening cysteine and the closing phenylalanine or tryptophan. The D gene is left open where the match is weak. Expanded clones get a size class; other rows say once, few or many, or leave the size out.

CDR3	DNA	D	V	J	size
CASSLRSLAGVPEQYF	TGTGCCAGCAGCTTAAGGTCCCTAGCGGGGGTTCCCGAGCAGTACTTC	TRBD2	TRBV7-2	TRBJ2-7	NA
CASSNRDNNQPQHF	TGTGCCAGTAGTAACCGGGACAACAATCAGCCCCAGCATTTT	NA	TRBV19	TRBJ1-5	few
CASSLSSGKQPQHF	TGTGCCAGCAGTTTAAGTTCAGGGAAGCAGCCCCAGCATTTT	NA	TRBV27	TRBJ1-5	NA
CATSLEGTSTDTQYF	TGTGCCACCTCGTTGGAGGGGACTAGCACAGATACGCAGTATTTT	NA	TRBV27	TRBJ2-3	NA
CASSEGANTEAFF	TGTGCCAGCTCCGAGGGAGCGAACACTGAAGCTTTCTTT	NA	TRBV18	TRBJ1-1	NA
CSVEAGMGTQYF	TGCAGCGTTGAAGCAGGGATGGGGACCCAGTACTTC	NA	TRBV29-1	TRBJ2-5	NA
CSVGYLGQSEKLFF	TGCAGCGTCGGTTATCTGGGACAGTCTGAAAAACTGTTTTTT	TRBD1	TRBV29-1	TRBJ1-4	NA
CASSIRASQPQHF	TGTGCCAGTAGTATCAGGGCATCCCAGCCCCAGCATTTT	NA	TRBV19	TRBJ1-5	NA
CASSPTQGRGNQPQHF	TGTGCCAGCTCACCAACACAGGGCCGCGGAAATCAGCCCCAGCATTTT	NA	TRBV18	TRBJ1-5	NA
CASSPDSYGEAFF	TGTGCCAGCTCACCGGACTCCTACGGTGAAGCTTTCTTT	NA	TRBV18	TRBJ1-1	NA
CASSPTGGSGEQYF	TGTGCCAGCTCACCTACAGGGGGCTCGGGTGAGCAGTACTTC	TRBD1	TRBV18	TRBJ2-7	NA
CASSPPGRNEQFF	TGTGCCAGCTCACCACCGGGGCGGAATGAGCAGTTCTTC	NA	TRBV18	TRBJ2-1	NA
CASSLEPGRGTEAFF	TGCGCCAGCAGCTTGGAACCCGGGAGGGGCACTGAAGCTTTCTTT	NA	TRBV5-1	TRBJ1-1	NA
CASSPDSNYGYTF	TGTGCCAGCAGCCCGGACAGTAACTATGGCTACACCTTC	NA	TRBV5-4	TRBJ1-2	NA
CAGSHPGGETQYF	TGTGCCGGCTCACATCCGGGGGGGGAGACCCAGTACTTC	TRBD2	TRBV18	TRBJ2-5	NA
CASTGTNENVLTF	TGTGCCAGTACAGGGACAAATGAGAACGTCCTGACTTTC	NA	TRBV19	TRBJ2-6	NA
CASSFTGGSTDTQYF	TGTGCCAGCAGCTTCACAGGGGGGAGCACAGATACGCAGTATTTT	TRBD1	TRBV5-8	TRBJ2-3	NA
CASANRDRGNSPLHF	TGTGCCAGCGCAAACCGGGACAGGGGTAATTCACCCCTCCACTTT	TRBD1	TRBV3-1/TRBV3-2	TRBJ1-6	few
CAIQAGGGFDTQYF	TGTGCCATCCAAGCGGGGGGGGGCTTCGATACGCAGTATTTT	TRBD2	TRBV2	TRBJ2-3	NA
CASSVGRSTDTQYF	TGTGCCAGCAGCGTAGGCAGAAGCACAGATACGCAGTATTTT	NA	TRBV9	TRBJ2-3	NA
CASASGETLSGNTIYF	TGCGCCAGCGCGTCGGGGGAAACGCTCTCTGGAAACACCATATATTTT	NA	TRBV5-1	TRBJ1-3	NA
CASQGGKGYEQYF	TGTGCCAGCCAGGGGGGAAAAGGGTACGAGCAGTACTTC	NA	TRBV7-9	TRBJ2-7	NA
CASSLVGKNGGKLFF	TGTGCCAGCAGTTTAGTTGGCAAGAATGGTGGAAAACTGTTTTTT	NA	TRBV28	TRBJ1-4	NA
CASSREGGGTDTQYF	TGTGCCAGCAGCCGGGAGGGCGGGGGTACAGATACGCAGTATTTT	TRBD2	TRBV7-2	TRBJ2-3	NA
CATSRVTGEGNTEAFF	TGTGCCACCAGCAGAGTTACCGGGGAGGGAAACACTGAAGCTTTCTTT	NA	TRBV15	TRBJ1-1	NA
CASSDPPTGHNTQYF	TGTGCCAGCAGTGATCCACCGACAGGACACAATACGCAGTATTTT	NA	TRBV25-1	TRBJ2-3	many
CASSVCGGADIPYNEQFF	TGTGCCAGCAGCGTATGCGGGGGGGCGGATATTCCATACAATGAGCAGTTCTTC	TRBD2	TRBV9	TRBJ2-1	once
CASGLGLLSNQPQHF	TGTGCTAGTGGTTTGGGACTACTTAGCAATCAGCCCCAGCATTTT	NA	TRBV12-5	TRBJ1-5	once
CASSKYRVENTEAFF	TGTGCCAGCAGTAAGTACAGGGTGGAGAACACTGAAGCTTTCTTT	NA	TRBV6-5	TRBJ1-1	NA
CASTRTRGSYGYTF	TGTGCCAGCACCCGGACCAGGGGGAGCTATGGCTACACCTTC	TRBD1	TRBV6-5	TRBJ1-2	NA